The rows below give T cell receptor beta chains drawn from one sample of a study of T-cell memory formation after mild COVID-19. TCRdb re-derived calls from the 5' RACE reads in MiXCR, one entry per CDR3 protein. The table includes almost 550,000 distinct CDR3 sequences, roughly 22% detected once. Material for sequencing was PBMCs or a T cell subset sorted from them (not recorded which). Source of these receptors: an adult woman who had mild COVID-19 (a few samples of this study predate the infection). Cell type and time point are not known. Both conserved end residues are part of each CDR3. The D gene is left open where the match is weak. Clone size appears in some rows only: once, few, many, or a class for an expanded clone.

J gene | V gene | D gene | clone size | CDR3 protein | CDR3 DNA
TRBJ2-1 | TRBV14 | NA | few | CASSQAGGHEQFF | TGTGCCAGCAGCCAAGCTGGGGGGCATGAGCAGTTCTTC
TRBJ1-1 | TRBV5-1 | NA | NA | CASSLPDGNTEAFF | TGCGCCAGCAGCTTGCCGGATGGGAACACTGAAGCTTTCTTT
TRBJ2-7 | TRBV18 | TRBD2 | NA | CASSPVGGVNYEQYF | TGTGCCAGCTCACCAGTCGGGGGGGTAAACTACGAGCAGTACTTC
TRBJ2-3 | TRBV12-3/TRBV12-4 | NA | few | CASASTDTQYF | TGTGCCAGTGCTAGCACAGATACGCAGTATTTT
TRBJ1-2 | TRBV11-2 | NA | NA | CASSYDTSYGYTF | TGTGCCAGCAGCTATGACACCAGCTATGGCTACACCTTC
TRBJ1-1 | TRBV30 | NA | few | CAWSDYTEAFF | TGTGCCTGGAGTGATTACACTGAAGCTTTCTTT
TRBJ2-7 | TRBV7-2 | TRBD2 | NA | CASSFGGARYEQYF | TGTGCCAGCAGCTTCGGGGGGGCGAGATACGAGCAGTACTTC
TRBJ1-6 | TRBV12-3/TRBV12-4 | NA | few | CASSLYSTPLHF | TGTGCCAGCAGTTTATACAGCACACCCCTCCACTTT
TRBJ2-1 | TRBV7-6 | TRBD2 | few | CASSLGTGTSATPSYNEQFF | TGTGCCAGCAGCTTAGGGACCGGGACTAGCGCAACACCCTCCTACAATGAGCAGTTCTTC
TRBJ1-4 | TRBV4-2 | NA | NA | CASSQSYPKVANEKLFF | TGTGCCAGCAGCCAATCCTATCCAAAGGTCGCTAATGAAAAACTGTTTTTT
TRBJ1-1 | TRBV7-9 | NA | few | CASSLGFENTEAFF | TGTGCCAGCAGCTTAGGTTTTGAGAACACTGAAGCTTTCTTT
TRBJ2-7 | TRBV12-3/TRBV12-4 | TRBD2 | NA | CASSLGTSYYEQYF | TGTGCCAGCAGTTTAGGGACTAGCTACTACGAGCAGTACTTC
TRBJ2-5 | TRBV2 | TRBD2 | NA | CASSAGTSGAETQYF | TGTGCCAGCAGTGCCGGGACTAGCGGTGCTGAGACCCAGTACTTC
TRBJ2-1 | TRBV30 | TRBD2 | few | CAWSLAGLYEQFF | TGTGCCTGGAGCCTAGCGGGTTTATATGAGCAGTTCTTC
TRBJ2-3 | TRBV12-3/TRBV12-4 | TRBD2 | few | CASSLVRTSGESTDTQYF | TGTGCCAGCAGCTTAGTTCGGACTAGCGGGGAGAGCACAGATACGCAGTATTTT
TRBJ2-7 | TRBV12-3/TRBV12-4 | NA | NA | CASGMAGEQYF | TGTGCCAGCGGGATGGCGGGGGAGCAGTACTTC
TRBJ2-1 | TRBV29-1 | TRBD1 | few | CSVSGTGYNEQFF | TGCAGCGTCTCGGGGACAGGCTACAATGAGCAGTTCTTC
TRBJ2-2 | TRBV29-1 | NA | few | CSVVFPTGELFF | TGCAGCGTTGTGTTCCCGACCGGGGAGCTGTTTTTT
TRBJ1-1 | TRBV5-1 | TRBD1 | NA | CASSLNFYRDRANTEAFF | TGCGCCAGCAGCTTAAACTTCTACCGGGACAGGGCGAACACTGAAGCTTTCTTT
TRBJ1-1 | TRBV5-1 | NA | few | CASSSSFGGTEAFF | TGCGCCAGCAGCTCCTCTTTTGGAGGCACTGAAGCTTTCTTT
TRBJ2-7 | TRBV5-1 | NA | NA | CASSSTSLNEQYF | TGCGCCAGCAGCTCCACCTCATTGAACGAGCAGTACTTC
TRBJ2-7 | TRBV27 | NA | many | CASSLSQGAIYEQYF | TGTGCCAGCAGTTTATCTCAGGGTGCCATCTACGAGCAGTACTTC
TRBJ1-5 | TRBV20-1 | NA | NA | CSARAQNSNQPQHF | TGCAGTGCTAGAGCGCAGAATAGCAATCAGCCCCAGCATTTT
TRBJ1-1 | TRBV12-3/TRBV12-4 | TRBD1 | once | CASSLDKPGQLRSTEAFF | TGTGCCAGCAGTTTAGACAAGCCGGGACAGTTAAGGAGCACTGAAGCTTTCTTT
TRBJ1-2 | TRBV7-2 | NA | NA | CASSVSRMAIQGDYGYTF | TGTGCCAGCAGCGTTAGTCGTATGGCCATACAGGGAGACTATGGCTACACCTTC
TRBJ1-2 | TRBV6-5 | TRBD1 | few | CASKSQGAVGGYTF | TGTGCCAGCAAATCCCAGGGGGCGGTAGGTGGCTACACCTTC
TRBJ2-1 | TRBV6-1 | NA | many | CASSEDAAGRYNEQFF | TGTGCCAGCAGTGAAGATGCGGCAGGGAGATACAATGAGCAGTTCTTC
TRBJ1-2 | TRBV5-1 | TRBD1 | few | CASSLGQGDNYGYTF | TGCGCCAGCAGCTTGGGACAGGGGGATAACTATGGCTACACCTTC
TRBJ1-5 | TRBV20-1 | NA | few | CSSAPGGSNQPQHF | NA
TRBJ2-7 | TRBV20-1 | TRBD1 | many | CSARAINRDSTYEQYF | TGCAGTGCTAGAGCTATAAACCGGGACAGCACTTACGAGCAGTACTTC
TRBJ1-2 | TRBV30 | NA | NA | CAWRTASYGYTF | TGTGCCTGGAGGACAGCTTCTTATGGCTACACCTTC
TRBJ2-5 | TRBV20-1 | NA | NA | CSAAQETQYF | TGCAGTGCTGCACAAGAGACCCAGTACTTC
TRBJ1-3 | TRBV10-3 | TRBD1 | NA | CAITPGQGYSGNTIYF | TGTGCCATCACCCCCGGACAGGGCTACTCTGGAAACACCATATATTTT
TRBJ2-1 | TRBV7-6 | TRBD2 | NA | CASSLGPSGGPNEQFF | TGTGCCAGCAGCTTAGGACCTAGCGGGGGGCCCAATGAGCAGTTCTTC